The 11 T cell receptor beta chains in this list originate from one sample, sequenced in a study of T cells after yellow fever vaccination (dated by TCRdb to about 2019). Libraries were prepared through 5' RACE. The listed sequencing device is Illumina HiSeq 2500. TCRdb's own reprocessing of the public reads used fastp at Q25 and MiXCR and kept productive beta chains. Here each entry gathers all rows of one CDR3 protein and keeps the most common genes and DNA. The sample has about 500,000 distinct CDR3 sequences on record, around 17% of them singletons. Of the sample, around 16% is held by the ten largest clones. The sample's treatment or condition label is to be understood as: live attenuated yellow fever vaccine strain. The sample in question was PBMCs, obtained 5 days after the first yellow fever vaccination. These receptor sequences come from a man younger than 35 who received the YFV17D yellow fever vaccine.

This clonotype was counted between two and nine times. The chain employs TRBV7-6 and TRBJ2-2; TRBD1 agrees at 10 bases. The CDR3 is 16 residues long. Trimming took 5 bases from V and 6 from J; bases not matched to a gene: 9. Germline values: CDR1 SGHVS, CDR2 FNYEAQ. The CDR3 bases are TGTGCCAGCAGCCAAGGGCGGACAGGGGGTGCCGGGGAGCTGTTTTTT. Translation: CASSQGRTGGAGELFF.

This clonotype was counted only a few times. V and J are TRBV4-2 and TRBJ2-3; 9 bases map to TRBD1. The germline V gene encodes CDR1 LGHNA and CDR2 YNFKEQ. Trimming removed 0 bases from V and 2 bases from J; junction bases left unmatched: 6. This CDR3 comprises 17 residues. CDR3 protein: CASSQDWTGEYTDTQYF. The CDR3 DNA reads TGTGCCAGCAGCCAAGATTGGACAGGGGAGTACACAGATACGCAGTATTTT.

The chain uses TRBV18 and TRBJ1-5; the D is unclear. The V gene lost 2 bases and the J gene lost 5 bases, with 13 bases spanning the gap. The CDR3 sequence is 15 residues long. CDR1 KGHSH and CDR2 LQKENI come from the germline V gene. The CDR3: CASSPTRAGYQPQHF. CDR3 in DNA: TGTGCCAGCTCACCAACGAGGGCGGGGTATCAGCCCCAGCATTTT.

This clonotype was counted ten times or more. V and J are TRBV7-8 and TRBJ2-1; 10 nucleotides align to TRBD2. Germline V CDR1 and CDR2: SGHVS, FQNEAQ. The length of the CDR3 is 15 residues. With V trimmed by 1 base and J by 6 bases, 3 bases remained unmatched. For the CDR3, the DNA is TGTGCCAGCAGCTTAGTCGGACTAGCGGCCAATGAGCAGTTCTTC. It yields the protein CASSLVGLAANEQFF.

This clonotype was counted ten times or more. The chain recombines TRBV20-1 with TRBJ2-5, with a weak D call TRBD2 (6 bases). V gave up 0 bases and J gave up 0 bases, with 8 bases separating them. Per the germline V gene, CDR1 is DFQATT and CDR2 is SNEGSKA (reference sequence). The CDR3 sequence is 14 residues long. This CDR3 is CSARDGDYQETQYF. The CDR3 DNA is TGCAGTGCTAGAGATGGGGACTACCAAGAGACCCAGTACTTC.

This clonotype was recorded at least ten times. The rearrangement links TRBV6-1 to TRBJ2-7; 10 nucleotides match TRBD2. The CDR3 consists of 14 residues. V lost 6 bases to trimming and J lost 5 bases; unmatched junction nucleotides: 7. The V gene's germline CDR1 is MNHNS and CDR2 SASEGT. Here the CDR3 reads CASSPSGGGDEQYF. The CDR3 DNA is TGTGCCAGCAGCCCGAGCGGGGGGGGTGACGAGCAGTACTTC.

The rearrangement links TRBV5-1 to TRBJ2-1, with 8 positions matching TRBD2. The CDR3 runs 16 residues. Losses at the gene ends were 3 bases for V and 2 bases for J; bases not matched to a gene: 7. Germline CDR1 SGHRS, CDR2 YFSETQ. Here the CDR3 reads CASSSAGGLPYNEQFF. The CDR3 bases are TGCGCCAGCAGCTCTGCGGGGGGCCTCCCCTACAATGAGCAGTTCTTC. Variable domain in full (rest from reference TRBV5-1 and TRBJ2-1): KAGVTQTPRYLIKTRGQQVTLSCSPISGHRSVSWYQQTPGQGLQFLFEYFSETQRNKGNFPGRFSGRQFSNSRSEMNVSTLELGDSALYLCASSSAGGLPYNEQFFGPGTRLTVL.

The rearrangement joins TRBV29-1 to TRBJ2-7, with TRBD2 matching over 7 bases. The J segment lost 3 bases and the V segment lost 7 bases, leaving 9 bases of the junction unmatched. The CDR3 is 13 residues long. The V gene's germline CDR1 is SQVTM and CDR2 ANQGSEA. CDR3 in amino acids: CSAPGGGVYEQYV. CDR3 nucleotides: TGCAGCGCCCCTGGGGGGGGGGTCTACGAGCAGTACGTC.

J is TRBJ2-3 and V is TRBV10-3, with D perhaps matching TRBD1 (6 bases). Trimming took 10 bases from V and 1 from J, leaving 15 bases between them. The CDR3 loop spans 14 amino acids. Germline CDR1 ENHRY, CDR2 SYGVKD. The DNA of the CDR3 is TGTGCCACCCAGAAGGGGGTTGGCACAGATACGCAGTATTTT. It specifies CATQKGVGTDTQYF.

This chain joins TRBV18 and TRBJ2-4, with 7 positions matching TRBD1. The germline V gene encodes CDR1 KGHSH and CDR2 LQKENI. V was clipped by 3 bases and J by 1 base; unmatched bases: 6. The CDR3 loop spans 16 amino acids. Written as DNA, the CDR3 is TGTGCCAGCTCACCGAAGACAGGGCGGGCCAAAAACATTCAGTACTTC. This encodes CASSPKTGRAKNIQYF.

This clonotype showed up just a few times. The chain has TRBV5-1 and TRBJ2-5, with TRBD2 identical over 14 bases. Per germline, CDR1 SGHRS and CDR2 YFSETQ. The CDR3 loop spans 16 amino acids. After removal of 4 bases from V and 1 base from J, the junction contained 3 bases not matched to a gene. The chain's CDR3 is CASSTGTSGGQETQYF. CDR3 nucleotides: TGCGCCAGCAGCACAGGGACTAGCGGGGGCCAAGAGACCCAGTACTTC.